This TCR beta chain was sequenced for a study of CD4 T cells in relation to SARS-CoV-2 and coronaviruses. Study at large: TCR beta CDR3s were sequenced after approximately ten-day antigen culture of PBMCs.

Assay: immunoSEQ multiplex PCR; the TCRdb copy retains only in-frame clones and omits some. The top ten hold 27% of the sample, which has over 15,000 clones, roughly 77% seen once. Concerning this clone itself: No antigen is known for it.

CD4+ T cells from unexposed donors were obtained before the COVID-19 pandemic (2011-2018). The cells were cultured for approximately ten days before CD4+ T cells were isolated. As cell numbers allowed, unexposed-donor CD4+ T cells faced SARS-CoV-2 S/N and four cold-coronavirus spikes. Half the medium was replaced with IL-2 medium on days 3 and 7. Broader study findings: In roughly 60% of donors, memory CD4+ clonotypes crossrecognized SARS-CoV-2 and at least one common cold coronavirus spike.

The CDR3 covers 17 residues. V was pared by 1 base and J by 5 bases, with 17 bases between. Germline assignment: CDR1 KGHSH and CDR2 LQKENI. The sequenced material came from CD4+ T cells from PBMCs, cultured in vitro. J is TRBJ2-2 and V is TRBV18; D tentatively fits TRBD1 or TRBD2 (5 bases each). The TCR originated in a human donor in good health. In nucleotides, the CDR3 is TGTGCCAGCTCACCACAGTTCGAGCCATGGGGGACCGGGGAGCTGTTTTTT. It codes for CASSPQFEPWGTGELFF.